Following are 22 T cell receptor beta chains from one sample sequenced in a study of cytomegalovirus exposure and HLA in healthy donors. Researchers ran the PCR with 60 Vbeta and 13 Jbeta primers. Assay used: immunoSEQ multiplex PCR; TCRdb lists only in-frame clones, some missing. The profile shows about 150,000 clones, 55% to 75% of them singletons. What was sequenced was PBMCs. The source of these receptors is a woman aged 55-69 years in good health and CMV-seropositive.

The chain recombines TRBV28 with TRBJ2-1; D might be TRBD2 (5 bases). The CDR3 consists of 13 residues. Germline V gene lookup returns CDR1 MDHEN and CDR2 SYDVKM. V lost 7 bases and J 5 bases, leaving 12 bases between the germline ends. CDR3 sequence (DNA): TGTGCCAGCAATTTGCTAGCCAACAATGAGCAGTTCTTC. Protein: CASNLLANNEQFF.

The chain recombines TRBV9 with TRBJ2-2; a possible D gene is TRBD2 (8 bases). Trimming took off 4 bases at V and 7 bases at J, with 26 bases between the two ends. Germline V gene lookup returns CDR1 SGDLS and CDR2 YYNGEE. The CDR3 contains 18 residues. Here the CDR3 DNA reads TGTGCCAGCAGCACCGAGGGGGCAGCGGGAGACAGCGGCGGGGAGCTGTTTTTT. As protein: CASSTEGAAGDSGGELFF.

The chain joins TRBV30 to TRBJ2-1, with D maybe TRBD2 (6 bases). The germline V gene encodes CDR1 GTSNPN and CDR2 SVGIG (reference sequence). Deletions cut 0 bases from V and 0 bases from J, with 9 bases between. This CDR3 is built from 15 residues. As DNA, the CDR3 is TGTGCCTGGAGTGTAGACGGGAGCTCCTACAATGAGCAGTTCTTC. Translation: CAWSVDGSSYNEQFF.

The CDR3 is CASSHGTGNSYEQYF. The DNA for the CDR3 is TGCGCCAGCAGCCACGGGACAGGGAACTCCTACGAGCAGTACTTC. The V call is TRBV4-1, the J call TRBJ2-7; 9 bases align to TRBD1. This CDR3 spans 15 amino acids. CDR1 is MGHRA, CDR2 YSYEKL, per germline. J gave up 0 bases and V 3 bases, and 3 bases lay outside the gene matches.

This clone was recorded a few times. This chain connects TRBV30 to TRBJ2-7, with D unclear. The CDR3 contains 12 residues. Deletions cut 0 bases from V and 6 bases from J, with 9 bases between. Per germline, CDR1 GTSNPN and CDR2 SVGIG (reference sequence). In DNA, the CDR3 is TGTGCCTGGAGTGTAGCCCCATCCGAGCAGTACTTC. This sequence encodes CAWSVAPSEQYF. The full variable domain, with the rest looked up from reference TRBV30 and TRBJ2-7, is SQTIHQWPATLVQPVGSPLSLECTVEGTSNPNLYWYRQAAGRGLQLLFYSVGIGQISSEVPQNLSASRPQDRQFILSSKKLLLSDSGFYLCAWSVAPSEQYFGPGTRLTVT.

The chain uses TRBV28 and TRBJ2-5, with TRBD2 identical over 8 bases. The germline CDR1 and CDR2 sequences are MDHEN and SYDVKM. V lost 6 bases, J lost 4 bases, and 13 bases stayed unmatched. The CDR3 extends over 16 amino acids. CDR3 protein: CASRSGGAGEGETQYF. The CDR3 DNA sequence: TGTGCCAGCAGGTCTGGGGGAGCGGGAGAGGGAGAGACCCAGTACTTC.

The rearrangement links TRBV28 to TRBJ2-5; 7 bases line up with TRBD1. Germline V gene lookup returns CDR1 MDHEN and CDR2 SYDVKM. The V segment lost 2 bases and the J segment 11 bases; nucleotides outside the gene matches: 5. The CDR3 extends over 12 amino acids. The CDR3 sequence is CASSLDRVKQYF. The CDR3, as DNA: TGTGCCAGCAGTTTAGACAGGGTGAAGCAGTACTTC.

The CDR3 region has the DNA TGTGCCATCAGTGAGACTAGCGGGAGCTCCTACAATGAGCAGTTCTTC. Translated, it gives CAISETSGSSYNEQFF. This sequence joins TRBV10-3 and TRBJ2-1; TRBD2 matches 11 bases. CDR3 length: 16 amino acids. The V and J ends lost 2 bases and 0 bases, in that order; junction bases with no gene match: 0. Germline CDR1 and CDR2: ENHRY and SYGVKD.

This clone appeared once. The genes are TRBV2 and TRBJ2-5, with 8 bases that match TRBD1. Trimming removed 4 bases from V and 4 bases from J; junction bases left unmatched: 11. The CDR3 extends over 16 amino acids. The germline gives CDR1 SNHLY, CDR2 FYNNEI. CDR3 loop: CASSGDLQGARETQYF. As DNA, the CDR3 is TGTGCCAGCAGTGGCGACCTCCAGGGGGCGCGAGAGACCCAGTACTTC.

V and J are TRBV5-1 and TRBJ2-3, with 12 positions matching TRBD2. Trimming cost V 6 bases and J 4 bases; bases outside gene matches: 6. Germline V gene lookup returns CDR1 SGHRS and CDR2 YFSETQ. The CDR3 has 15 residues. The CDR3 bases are TGCGCCAGCAACCAACTAGCGGGAGGATCAGATACGCAGTATTTT. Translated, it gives CASNQLAGGSDTQYF.

CDR3 region: CASSLPGGTEAFF. The CDR3 DNA is TGTGCCAGCAGCCTCCCGGGGGGCACTGAAGCTTTCTTT. This chain joins TRBV14 and TRBJ1-1; D might be TRBD1 (5 bases). Trimming took off 4 bases at V and 4 bases at J, with 10 bases between the two ends. From germline, CDR1 is SGHDN and CDR2 FVKESK. This CDR3 has 13 residues.

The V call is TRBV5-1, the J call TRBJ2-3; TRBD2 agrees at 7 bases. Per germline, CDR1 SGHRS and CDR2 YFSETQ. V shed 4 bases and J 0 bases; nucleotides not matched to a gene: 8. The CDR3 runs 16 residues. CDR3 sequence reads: CASSLGLDGSTDTQYF. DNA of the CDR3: TGCGCCAGCAGCCTAGGACTAGACGGGAGCACAGATACGCAGTATTTT.

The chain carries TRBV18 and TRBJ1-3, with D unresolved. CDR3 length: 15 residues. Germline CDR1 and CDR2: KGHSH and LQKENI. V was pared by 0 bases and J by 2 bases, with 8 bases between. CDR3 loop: CASSPPTTPGNTIYF. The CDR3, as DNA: TGTGCCAGCTCACCACCGACAACTCCTGGAAACACCATATATTTT.

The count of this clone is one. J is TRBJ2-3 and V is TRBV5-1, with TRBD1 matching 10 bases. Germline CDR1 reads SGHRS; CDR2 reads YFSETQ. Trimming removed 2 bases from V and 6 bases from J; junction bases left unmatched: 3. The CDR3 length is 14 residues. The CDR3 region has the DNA TGCGCCAGCAGCTTCGGGACAGGGGCGGATACGCAGTATTTT. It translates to CASSFGTGADTQYF.

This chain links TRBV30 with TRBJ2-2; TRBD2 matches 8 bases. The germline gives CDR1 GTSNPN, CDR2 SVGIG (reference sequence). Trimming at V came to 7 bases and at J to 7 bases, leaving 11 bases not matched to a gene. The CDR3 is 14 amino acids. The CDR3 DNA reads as TGTGCCTTGTTACGAGGCCTAGCGGGCGGGGAGCTGTTTTTT. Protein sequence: CALLRGLAGGELFF. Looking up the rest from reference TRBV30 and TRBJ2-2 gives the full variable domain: SQTIHQWPATLVQPVGSPLSLECTVEGTSNPNLYWYRQAAGRGLQLLFYSVGIGQISSEVPQNLSASRPQDRQFILSSKKLLLSDSGFYLCALLRGLAGGELFFGEGSRLTVL.

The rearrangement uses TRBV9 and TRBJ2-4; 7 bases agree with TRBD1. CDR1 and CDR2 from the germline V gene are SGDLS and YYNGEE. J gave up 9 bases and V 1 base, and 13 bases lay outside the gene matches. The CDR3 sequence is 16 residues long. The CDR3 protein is CASSVSGQEAEGIQYF. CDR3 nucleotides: TGTGCCAGCAGCGTAAGCGGACAGGAGGCCGAGGGCATTCAGTACTTC.

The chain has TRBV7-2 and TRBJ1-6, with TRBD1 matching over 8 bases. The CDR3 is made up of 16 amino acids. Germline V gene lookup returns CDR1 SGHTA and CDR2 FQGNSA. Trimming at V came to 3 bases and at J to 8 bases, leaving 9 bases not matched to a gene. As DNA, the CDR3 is TGTGCCAGCAGCTTCCTCACCGGGACAGGTTATTCACCCCTCCACTTT. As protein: CASSFLTGTGYSPLHF.

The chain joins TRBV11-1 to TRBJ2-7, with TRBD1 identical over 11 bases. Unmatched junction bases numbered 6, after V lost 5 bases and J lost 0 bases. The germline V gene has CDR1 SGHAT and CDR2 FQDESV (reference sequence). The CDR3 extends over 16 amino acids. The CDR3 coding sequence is TGTGCCAGCAGCAAAAGGGGGACAGGGGGCTCCTACGAGCAGTACTTC. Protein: CASSKRGTGGSYEQYF.

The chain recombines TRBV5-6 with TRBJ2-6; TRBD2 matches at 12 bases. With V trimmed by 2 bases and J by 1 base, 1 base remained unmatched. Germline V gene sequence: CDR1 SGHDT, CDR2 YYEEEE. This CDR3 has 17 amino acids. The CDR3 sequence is CASSLLAGGSGANVLTF. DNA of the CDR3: TGTGCCAGCAGCTTACTAGCGGGAGGATCTGGGGCCAACGTCCTGACTTTC.

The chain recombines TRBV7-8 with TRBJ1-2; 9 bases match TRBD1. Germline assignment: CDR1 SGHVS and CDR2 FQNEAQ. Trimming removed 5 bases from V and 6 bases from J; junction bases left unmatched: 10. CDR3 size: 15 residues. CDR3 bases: TGTGCCAGCAGCCCACACTCACAGGGGGCGGATGGCTACACCTTC. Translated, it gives CASSPHSQGADGYTF.

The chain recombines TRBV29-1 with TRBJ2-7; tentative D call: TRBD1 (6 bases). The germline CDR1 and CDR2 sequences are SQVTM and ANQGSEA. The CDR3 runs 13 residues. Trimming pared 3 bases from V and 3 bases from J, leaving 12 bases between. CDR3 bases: TGCAGCGTTGAGGGGGCGCAAAGCTACGAGCAGTACTTC. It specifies CSVEGAQSYEQYF.

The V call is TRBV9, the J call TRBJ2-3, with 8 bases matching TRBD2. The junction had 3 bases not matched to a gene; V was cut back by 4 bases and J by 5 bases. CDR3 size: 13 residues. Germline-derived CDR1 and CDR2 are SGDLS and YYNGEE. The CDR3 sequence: CASSQTSVDTQYF. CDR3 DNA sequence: TGTGCCAGCAGCCAGACTAGCGTAGATACGCAGTATTTT.